This T cell receptor (beta chain) comes out of a study of siplizumab effects on memory and regulatory T cells. General study results and limits: Significantly reduced by siplizumab was the cumulative frequency of alloreactive sequences, namely those traceable to unstimulated CD4+ memory cells. Mappable alloreactive CD4+ clones came from Treg cells around three quarters of the time on average with siplizumab, against roughly 27% in controls. Apparently key alloresponse contributors, naive T cells also seemed more diverse than memory cells.

Remarks on this clone: Antigen unknown.

The assay covered about 10^5 TCR templates per sample. Sequencing used immunoSEQ multiplex PCR; TCRdb keeps in-frame clones, though not all of them. Found here are around 100,000 clones, about nine tenths of them singletons; the top ten hold 0.15%. This CDR3 is 14 amino acids long. Germline V gives CDR1 MDHEN, CDR2 SYDVKM. Trimming left V 5 bases short and J 2 bases short, with 12 bases between. The chain recombines TRBV28 with TRBJ1-1; possible D gene TRBD1, 6 bases. The receptor's source is a human donor in good health. The sequencing input was CD4+ T cells sorted from blood. The CDR3 DNA follows: TGTGCCAGCAGTGGGGGGACAAAAAACACTGAAGCTTTCTTT. Protein sequence: CASSGGTKNTEAFF. Full variable domain (remainder filled in from reference TRBV28 and TRBJ1-1): DVKVTQSSRYLVKRTGEKVFLECVQDMDHENMFWYRQDPGLGLRLIYFSYDVKMKEKGDIPEGYSVSREKKERFSLILESASTNQTSMYLCASSGGTKNTEAFFGQGTRLTVV.